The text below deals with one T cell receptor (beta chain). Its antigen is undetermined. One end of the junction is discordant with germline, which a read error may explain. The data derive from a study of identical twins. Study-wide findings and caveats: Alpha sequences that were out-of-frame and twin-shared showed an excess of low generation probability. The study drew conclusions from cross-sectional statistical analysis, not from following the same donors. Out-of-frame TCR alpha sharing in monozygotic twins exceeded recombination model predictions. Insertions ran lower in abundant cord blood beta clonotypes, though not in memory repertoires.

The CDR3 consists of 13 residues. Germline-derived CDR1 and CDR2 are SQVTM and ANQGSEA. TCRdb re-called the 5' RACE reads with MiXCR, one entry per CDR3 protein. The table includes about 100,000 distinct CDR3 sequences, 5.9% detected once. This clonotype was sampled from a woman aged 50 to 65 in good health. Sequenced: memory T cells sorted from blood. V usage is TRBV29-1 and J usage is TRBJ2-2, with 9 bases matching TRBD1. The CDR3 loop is CSGGTGNTGEPFF. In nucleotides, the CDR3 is TGCAGCGGTGGGACAGGGAACACCGGGGAGCCGTTTTTT.